A single sample gave rise to the 10 T cell receptor beta chains below, sequenced in a study of blood T cell repertoires in COVID-19. Sequencing used immunoSEQ multiplex PCR; TCRdb keeps in-frame clones, though not all of them. The sample holds under 55,000 clones, 70% to 90% seen once. Material: peripheral blood. All receptors come from a human donor in a cohort sampled during active COVID-19.

V usage is TRBV5-4 and J usage is TRBJ2-1, with a weak D call TRBD1 (6 bases). Germline-derived CDR1 and CDR2 are SGHNT and YYREEE (reference sequence). This CDR3 spans 14 amino acids. V was cut by 4 bases and J by 4 bases, with 12 bases left in between. The CDR3 sequence: CASSAEGGYNEQFF. The CDR3 coding sequence is TGTGCCAGCAGCGCGGAAGGGGGTTACAATGAGCAGTTCTTC.

The gene calls are TRBV5-1 and TRBJ2-5, with 7 bases matching TRBD2. The V gene end was trimmed by 5 bases and the J gene end by 5 bases; junction bases not matched to a gene: 6. Germline CDR1 is SGHRS and CDR2 is YFSETQ. The CDR3 sequence is 13 residues long. CDR3 in amino acids: CASSQGEGETQYF. The CDR3 nucleotides are TGCGCCAGCAGTCAAGGGGAGGGGGAGACCCAGTACTTC.

This clone was seen only once. The rearrangement links TRBV11-2 to TRBJ2-3; the match to TRBD2 covers 7 bases. The V and J ends lost 6 bases and 4 bases, in that order; junction bases with no gene match: 10. The CDR3 length is 15 residues. Per germline, CDR1 SGHAT and CDR2 FQNNGV. CDR3 sequence (DNA): TGTGCCAGCAGACCCGGGGAGGGCTTCGCAGATACGCAGTATTTT. This sequence encodes CASRPGEGFADTQYF.

The J gene is TRBJ2-3, the V gene TRBV5-1, with TRBD2 identical over 7 bases. This CDR3 spans 13 amino acids. Germline CDR1 is SGHRS and CDR2 is YFSETQ. Trimming cost V 5 bases and J 5 bases; bases outside gene matches: 5. The DNA of the CDR3 is TGCGCCAGCAGACGGGGGGTAAGAGATACGCAGTATTTT. This translates into CASRRGVRDTQYF. The full variable domain, its missing parts supplied by reference TRBV5-1 and TRBJ2-3, is KAGVTQTPRYLIKTRGQQVTLSCSPISGHRSVSWYQQTPGQGLQFLFEYFSETQRNKGNFPGRFSGRQFSNSRSEMNVSTLELGDSALYLCASRRGVRDTQYFGPGTRLTVL.

The rearrangement links TRBV3-1 (or the pseudogene TRBV3-2) to TRBJ2-7, with D maybe TRBD1 (7 bases). The V end lost 0 bases, the J end lost 0 bases, and 12 bases lay between the germline ends. CDR1 LGHDT and CDR2 YNNKEL come from the germline V gene (reference sequence). This CDR3 is 16 amino acids long. The CDR3: CASSQERQGGSYEQYF. CDR3 bases: TGTGCCAGCAGCCAAGAAAGACAGGGAGGCTCCTACGAGCAGTACTTC.

This chain links TRBV2 with TRBJ2-7; 9 bases map to TRBD1. This CDR3 has 15 residues. Germline V gene sequence: CDR1 SNHLY, CDR2 FYNNEI. J gave up 4 bases and V 1 base, and 5 bases lay outside the gene matches. The CDR3 sequence: CASSEGRQGGYEQYF. The CDR3 bases are TGTGCCAGCAGTGAAGGAAGACAGGGGGGTTACGAGCAGTACTTC.

Of note for this clone: Germline and junction disagree at one end, which may indicate a read error. The chain combines TRBV28 with TRBJ1-2; 8 bases line up with TRBD1. This CDR3 comprises 17 residues. Looked up from germline, CDR1 is MDHEN and CDR2 is SYDVKM. CDR3 bases: TGTGCCAGCAGTTTATTGAGGTGGGGACAGGAAAGCTATTGCTACACCTTC. Protein sequence: CASSLLRWGQESYCYTF.

The chain uses TRBV15 and TRBJ2-5, with 7 bases lining up with TRBD2. This CDR3 spans 14 amino acids. V shed 1 base and J 4 bases; nucleotides not matched to a gene: 3. Germline V gene data show CDR1 as LNHNV and CDR2 as YYDKDF (reference sequence). CDR3 DNA: TGTGCCACCAGCAGAGGCGGGAGTGGAGAGACCCAGTACTTC. Amino acid sequence: CATSRGGSGETQYF. The full variable domain, in which reference TRBV15 and TRBJ2-5 provide the parts outside the CDR3, is DAMVIQNPRYQVTQFGKPVTLSCSQTLNHNVMYWYQQKSSQAPKLLFHYYDKDFNNEADTPDNFQSRRPNTSFCFLDIRSPGLGDTAMYLCATSRGGSGETQYFGPGTRLLVL.

The chain carries TRBV10-2 and TRBJ2-5, with 7 bases aligning to TRBD2. Germline V CDR1 and CDR2: WSHSY, SAAADI. This CDR3 region has 13 residues. The ends lost 5 bases at V and 2 bases at J; junction bases unmatched: 2. The DNA of the CDR3 is TGCGCCAGCAGTTGGACTAGGCAAGAGACCCAGTACTTC. Residues: CASSWTRQETQYF.

CDR3 sequence: CAWSATSGNTIYF. As DNA, the CDR3 is TGTGCCTGGAGTGCAACATCCGGAAACACCATATATTTT. V gene TRBV30 combines with J gene TRBJ1-3; no definite D call. Germline CDR1 is GTSNPN and CDR2 is SVGIG (reference sequence). The V gene lost 1 base and the J gene lost 4 bases, with 8 bases spanning the gap. The CDR3 has 13 amino acids.